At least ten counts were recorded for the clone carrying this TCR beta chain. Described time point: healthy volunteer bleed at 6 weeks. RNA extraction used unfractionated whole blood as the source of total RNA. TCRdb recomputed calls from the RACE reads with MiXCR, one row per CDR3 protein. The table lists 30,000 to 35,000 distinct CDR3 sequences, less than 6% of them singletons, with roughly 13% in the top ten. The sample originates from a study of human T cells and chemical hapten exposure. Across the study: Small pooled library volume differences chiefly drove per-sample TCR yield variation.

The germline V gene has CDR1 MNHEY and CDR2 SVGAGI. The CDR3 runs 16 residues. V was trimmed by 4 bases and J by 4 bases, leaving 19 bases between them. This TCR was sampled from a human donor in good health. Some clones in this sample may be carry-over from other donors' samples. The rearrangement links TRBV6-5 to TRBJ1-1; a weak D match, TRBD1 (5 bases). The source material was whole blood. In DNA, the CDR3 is TGTGCCAGCAGTTCCCAAATGGGAGGGGCGCGCACTGAAGCTTTCTTT. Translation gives CASSSQMGGARTEAFF.